This is a list of T cell receptor beta chains from one sample in a study of CD8 T cells in Susac syndrome. MiXCR was run by TCRdb on the immunoSEQ multiplex PCR reads, yielding one entry per CDR3 protein. The sample has hundreds of thousands of distinct CDR3 sequences; about 96% are singletons. Sequencing was performed on CD4+ T cells from PBMCs. The receptor source for this set is a human donor with multiple sclerosis. Both conserved end residues are part of each CDR3. The D gene is left open where the match is weak. A row's size may be missing; if present it is once, few, many or a size class.

j_call,d_call,v_call,clone_size,cdr3_length,cdr3_nt,cdr3_aa
TRBJ2-7,TRBD2,TRBV27,-,14,TGTGCCAGCCGCACCGGGACTACTCTATACGAGCAGTACTTC,CASRTGTTLYEQYF
TRBJ2-7,TRBD2,TRBV5-1,-,15,TGCGCCAGCAGCTTCACGACTAGCGGCTCCTACGAGCAGTACTTC,CASSFTTSGSYEQYF
TRBJ1-1,-,TRBV29-1,-,13,TGCAGCGTAGTCGCCATTGGGAACACTGAAGCTTTCTTT,CSVVAIGNTEAFF
TRBJ1-5,TRBD1,TRBV27,-,16,TGTGCCAGCAGTCCCTCCGGGACAGGGGGCTCTCAGCCCCAGCATTTT,CASSPSGTGGSQPQHF
TRBJ2-7,TRBD2,TRBV4-2,-,17,TGTGCCAGCAGCCAGGCGGGATCCGGGACTAGGGGCGACGAGCAGTACTTC,CASSQAGSGTRGDEQYF
TRBJ2-7,-,TRBV23-1,-,11,TGCGCCAGCAGTCCCCCAGGAGAGCAGTACTTC,CASSPPGEQYF
TRBJ2-1,TRBD2,TRBV20-1,-,16,TGCAGTGCTAGAGATCTTGGCGGGAGGCGCCACAATGAGCAGTTCTTC,CSARDLGGRRHNEQFF
TRBJ2-1,-,TRBV30,few,10,TGTGCCTGGAGTGTTAATGAGCAGTTCTTC,CAWSVNEQFF
TRBJ2-7,TRBD2,TRBV25-1,-,15,TGTGCCAGCAGTGACCGACTAGCGGGAGTTCGCGAGCAGTACTTC,CASSDRLAGVREQYF
TRBJ1-5,-,TRBV18,-,14,TGTGCCAGCTCACCAGGCAACGCCAATCAGCCCCAGCATTTT,CASSPGNANQPQHF
TRBJ2-1,-,TRBV20-1,-,13,TGCAGTGCTCAAAGGCTATATTACAATGAGCAGTTCTTC,CSAQRLYYNEQFF
TRBJ1-6,-,TRBV20-1,-,15,TGCAGTGCTAGGCCCAGGGTGGCGGGTAATTCACCCCTCCACTTT,CSARPRVAGNSPLHF
TRBJ2-5,TRBD2,TRBV30,-,15,TGTGCCTGGAGTGTAGCGGGAGGGCGGATCGAGACCCAGTACTTC,CAWSVAGGRIETQYF
TRBJ2-7,TRBD2,TRBV2,once,14,TGTGCCAGCAGGAATAGCGGGGGACGCTACGAGCAGTACTTC,CASRNSGGRYEQYF
TRBJ1-6,TRBD1,TRBV15,-,17,TGTGCCACCAGCAGAGTCTCCGGGACAGGGTTTAATTCACCCCTCCACTTT,CATSRVSGTGFNSPLHF
TRBJ2-7,-,TRBV20-1,-,12,TGCAGTGCGCCCGGGACTCCAAGCGAGCAGTACTTC,CSAPGTPSEQYF
TRBJ2-4,-,TRBV28,-,14,TGTGCCAGCAGTCTGTCCCCCGCCAAAAACATTCAGTACTTC,CASSLSPAKNIQYF
TRBJ2-7,-,TRBV3-1,-,12,TGTGCCAGCAGCCAAACCGTCTACGAGCAGTACTTC,CASSQTVYEQYF
TRBJ2-1,TRBD1,TRBV9,-,15,TGTGCCAGCAGCGCGTCATTAGGACAGGTCAATGAGCAGTTCTTC,CASSASLGQVNEQFF
TRBJ1-2,-,TRBV2,-,14,TGTGCCAGCAGAGCCACTCAGGGACTCTATGGCTACACCTTC,CASRATQGLYGYTF
TRBJ2-2,-,TRBV23-1,-,16,-,CASSQSIQQGPGSCFF
TRBJ2-5,TRBD1,TRBV5-1,-,17,TGCGCCAGCAGCTTGGAGCCGGGACAGGGTTTAAGAGAGACCCAGTACTTC,CASSLEPGQGLRETQYF
TRBJ2-5,TRBD1,TRBV6-1,-,15,TGTGCCAGCGGCTGGGACAGGGGAGGCCAAGAGACCCAGTACTTC,CASGWDRGGQETQYF
TRBJ1-4,TRBD1,TRBV20-1,-,14,TGCAGTGCTATTGACAGGGCGGGTAATGAAAAACTGTTTTTT,CSAIDRAGNEKLFF
TRBJ2-2,TRBD2,TRBV3-1,once,16,TGTGCCAGCAGCCAAGGGGGACTAGCGAAAACCGGGGAGCTGTTTTTT,CASSQGGLAKTGELFF
TRBJ1-2,TRBD1,TRBV2,-,11,TGTGCCAGTGGACAGGGCTATGGCTACACCTTC,CASGQGYGYTF
TRBJ2-5,-,TRBV15,-,14,TGTGCCACCTGCCCCGAGCGGTACCAAGAGACCCAGTACTTC,CATCPERYQETQYF
TRBJ1-3,-,TRBV29-1,-,13,TGCAGCGTAACAGGAATCGGTGGAAACACCATATATTTT,CSVTGIGGNTIYF
TRBJ1-5,TRBD1,TRBV29-1,-,17,TGCAGCGTTGAGCCCGACAGGGGAGAAGGTAGCAATCAGCCCCAGCATTTT,CSVEPDRGEGSNQPQHF
TRBJ1-2,-,TRBV6-5,-,13,TGTGCCAGCACCTTCCAGCCCCTTGAGGGCTACACCTTC,CASTFQPLEGYTF
TRBJ1-5,-,TRBV2,-,14,TGTGCCAGCAAACAAGGACAGAGCAATCAGCCCCAGCATTTT,CASKQGQSNQPQHF
TRBJ2-3,-,TRBV18,-,13,TGTGCCAGCCACGGGACTTCCACAGATACGCAGTATTTT,CASHGTSTDTQYF
TRBJ2-2,-,TRBV9,-,14,TGTGCCAGCAGCGTGCGACTCTCCACCGGGGAGCTGTTTTTT,CASSVRLSTGELFF
TRBJ1-2,TRBD1,TRBV29-1,-,12,TGCAGCGTTGATAGGCCAGGGGGCGGCTACACCTTC,CSVDRPGGGYTF
TRBJ1-2,-,TRBV19,-,13,TGTGCCAGTAGTGCAGCTCCGGGGGGTGGCTACACCTTC,CASSAAPGGGYTF
TRBJ1-5,-,TRBV9,-,13,TGTGCCAGCAGCGTAGAGGGCCGGCAGCCCCAGCATTTT,CASSVEGRQPQHF
TRBJ2-5,-,TRBV25-1,-,14,TGTGCCAGCAGTGAAAACCAGGGATGGGAGACCCAGTACTTC,CASSENQGWETQYF
TRBJ2-2,-,TRBV20-1,-,13,TGCAGTGCTAGATCAGGGTCGACCGGGGAGCTGTTTTTT,CSARSGSTGELFF
TRBJ2-5,-,TRBV21-1,-,9,TGTGCCGGCCAAGAGACCCAGTACTTC,CAGQETQYF
TRBJ1-1,-,TRBV3-1,-,14,TGTGCCAGCACCCGCCGGGGACCGAACACTGAAGCTTTCTTT,CASTRRGPNTEAFF
TRBJ2-3,-,TRBV3-1,-,17,TGTGCCAGCAGCCAAGTAGGATCATACAAGAGAACAGATACGCAGTATTTT,CASSQVGSYKRTDTQYF
TRBJ2-7,-,TRBV12-3/TRBV12-4,once,15,TGTGCCAGCACCCTACAGGGAGGTCCGTTCTACGAGCAGTACTTC,CASTLQGGPFYEQYF
TRBJ2-1,TRBD2,TRBV20-1,once,16,TGCAGTGCTAGATCACCGGGACTAGGGGAATACAATGAGCAGTTCTTC,CSARSPGLGEYNEQFF
TRBJ2-1,TRBD2,TRBV20-1,once,12,TGCAGTGCTCTCTCAGCGGGAGATGAGCAGTTCTTC,CSALSAGDEQFF
TRBJ2-1,TRBD2,TRBV7-3,-,14,TGTGCGTCTAAGGAGCGGGGGGGTGACAATGAGCAGTTCTTC,CASKERGGDNEQFF
TRBJ2-3,-,TRBV7-2,-,15,TGTGCCAGCAGCTTAGGTGTCTTGAGCACAGATACGCAGTATTTT,CASSLGVLSTDTQYF
TRBJ2-3,-,TRBV4-1,once,12,TGCGCCAGCAGCCAAGATCTGTATACGCAGTATTTT,CASSQDLYTQYF
TRBJ2-7,-,TRBV9,-,15,TGTGCCAGCAGCGTAGGGGCCATAGGGCCCTACGAGCAGTACTTC,CASSVGAIGPYEQYF
TRBJ1-2,TRBD1,TRBV14,-,14,TGTGCCAGCAGACCACTAACAGGGGGCTATGGCTACACCTTC,CASRPLTGGYGYTF
TRBJ1-1,-,TRBV29-1,-,13,TGCAGCGTTGGAACCGGGGGCCGTACTGAAGCTTTCTTT,CSVGTGGRTEAFF
TRBJ2-1,TRBD2,TRBV11-2,-,15,TGTGCCAGCAGCGAAAGACTAGCGGAGAACAATGAGCAGTTCTTC,CASSERLAENNEQFF
TRBJ2-1,TRBD1,TRBV5-1,-,15,TGCGCCAGCAGCTTGGGAGGGACAGGCTACAATGAGCAGTTCTTC,CASSLGGTGYNEQFF